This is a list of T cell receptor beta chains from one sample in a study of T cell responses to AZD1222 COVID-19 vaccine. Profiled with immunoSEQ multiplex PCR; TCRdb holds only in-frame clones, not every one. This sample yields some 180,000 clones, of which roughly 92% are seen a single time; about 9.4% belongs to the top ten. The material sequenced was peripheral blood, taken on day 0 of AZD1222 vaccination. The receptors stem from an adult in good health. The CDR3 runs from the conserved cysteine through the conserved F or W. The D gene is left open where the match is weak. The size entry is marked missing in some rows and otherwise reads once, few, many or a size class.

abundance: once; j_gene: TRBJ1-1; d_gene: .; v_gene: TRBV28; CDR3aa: CASSTAPGQGNTEAFF; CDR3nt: TGTGCCAGCAGTACCGCCCCCGGTCAAGGGAACACTGAAGCTTTCTTT
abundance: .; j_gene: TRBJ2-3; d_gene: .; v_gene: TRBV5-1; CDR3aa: CASSLVSAHDTQYF; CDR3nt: TGCGCCAGCAGCTTGGTCTCGGCTCACGATACGCAGTATTTT
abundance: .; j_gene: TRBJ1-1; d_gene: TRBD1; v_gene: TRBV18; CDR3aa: CASSLTGEMNTEAFF; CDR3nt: TGTGCCAGCTCACTAACAGGGGAAATGAACACTGAAGCTTTCTTT
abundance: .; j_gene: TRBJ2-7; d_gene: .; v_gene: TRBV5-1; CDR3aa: CASSLGSGGLSYEQYF; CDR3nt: TGCGCCAGCAGCTTGGGCTCCGGGGGTCTTTCCTACGAGCAGTACTTC
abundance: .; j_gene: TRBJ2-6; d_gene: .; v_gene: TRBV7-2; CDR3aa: CASSLTGTGANVLTF; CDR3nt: TGTGCCAGCAGCTTGACTGGGACCGGGGCCAACGTCCTGACTTTC
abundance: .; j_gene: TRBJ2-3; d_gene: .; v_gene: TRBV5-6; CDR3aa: CASSFPSRTDTQYF; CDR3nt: TGTGCCAGCAGCTTCCCCTCACGCACAGATACGCAGTATTTT
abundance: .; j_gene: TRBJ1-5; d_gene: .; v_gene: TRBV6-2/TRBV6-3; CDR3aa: CASSYEEYQPQHF; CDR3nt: TGTGCCAGCAGTTACGAGGAGTATCAGCCCCAGCATTTT
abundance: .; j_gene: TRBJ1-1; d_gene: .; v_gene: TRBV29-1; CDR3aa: CSGRWGGNTEAFF; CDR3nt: TGCAGCGGCCGGTGGGGAGGGAACACTGAAGCTTTCTTT
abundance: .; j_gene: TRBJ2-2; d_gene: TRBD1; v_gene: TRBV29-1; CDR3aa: CSVPGQGGIGELFF; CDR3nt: TGCAGCGTTCCGGGACAGGGGGGAATCGGGGAGCTGTTTTTT
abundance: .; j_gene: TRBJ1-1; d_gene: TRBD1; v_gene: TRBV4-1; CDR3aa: CASSRIWDRKNTEAFF; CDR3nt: TGCGCCAGCAGCCGAATTTGGGACAGGAAGAACACTGAAGCTTTCTTT
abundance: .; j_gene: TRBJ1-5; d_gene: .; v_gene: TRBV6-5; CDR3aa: CASSSYGQGQPQHF; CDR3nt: TGTGCCAGCAGCTCTTACGGACAAGGACAGCCCCAGCATTTT
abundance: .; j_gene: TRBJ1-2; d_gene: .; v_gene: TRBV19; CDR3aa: CATSNPTGVYGYTF; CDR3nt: TGTGCCACCTCGAACCCGACTGGGGTCTATGGCTACACCTTC
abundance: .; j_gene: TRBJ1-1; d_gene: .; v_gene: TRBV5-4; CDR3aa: CASSSSELSAFF; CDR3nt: TGTGCCAGCAGCTCCTCGGAACTATCGGCTTTCTTT
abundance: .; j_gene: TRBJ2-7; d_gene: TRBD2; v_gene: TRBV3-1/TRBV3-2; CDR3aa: CASSQGGGVYEQYF; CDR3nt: TGTGCCAGCAGCCAAGGGGGAGGGGTCTACGAGCAGTACTTC
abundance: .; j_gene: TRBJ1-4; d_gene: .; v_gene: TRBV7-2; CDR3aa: CASSFSGALNEKLFF; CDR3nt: TGTGCCAGCAGCTTTTCAGGGGCCTTAAATGAAAAACTGTTTTTT
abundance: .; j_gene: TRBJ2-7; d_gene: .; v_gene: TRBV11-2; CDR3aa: CASSLVSGGSRNYEQYF; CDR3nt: TGTGCCAGCAGCTTAGTGTCAGGAGGGAGTAGAAACTACGAGCAGTACTTC
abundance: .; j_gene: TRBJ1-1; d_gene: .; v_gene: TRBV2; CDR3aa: CASLPSGGNTEAFF; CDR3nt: TGTGCCAGCCTCCCGAGCGGGGGGAACACTGAAGCTTTCTTT
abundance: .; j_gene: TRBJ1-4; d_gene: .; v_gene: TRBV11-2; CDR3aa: CASSLEGGRLFF; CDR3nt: TGTGCCAGCAGCTTAGAAGGAGGCAGGCTGTTTTTT
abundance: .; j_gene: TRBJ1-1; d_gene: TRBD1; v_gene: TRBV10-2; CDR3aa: CASSDPGQGYTEAFF; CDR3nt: TGCGCCAGCAGTGACCCGGGACAGGGGTATACTGAAGCTTTCTTT
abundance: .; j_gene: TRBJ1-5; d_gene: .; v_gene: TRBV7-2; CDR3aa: CASSLVSGSNQPQHF; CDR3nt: TGTGCCAGCAGCTTAGTTTCCGGGAGCAATCAGCCCCAGCATTTT
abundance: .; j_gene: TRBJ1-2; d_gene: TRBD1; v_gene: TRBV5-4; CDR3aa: CASSPGQTEGYTF; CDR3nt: TGTGCCAGCAGCCCGGGACAGACTGAAGGCTACACCTTC
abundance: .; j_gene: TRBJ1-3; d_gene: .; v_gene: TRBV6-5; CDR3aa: CASGAGGSGNTIYF; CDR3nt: TGTGCCAGCGGAGCGGGAGGCTCTGGAAACACCATATATTTT
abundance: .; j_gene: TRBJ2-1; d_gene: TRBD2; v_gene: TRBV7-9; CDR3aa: CASNHPSGRAWEQFF; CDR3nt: TGTGCCAGCAACCACCCTAGCGGGAGGGCCTGGGAGCAGTTCTTC
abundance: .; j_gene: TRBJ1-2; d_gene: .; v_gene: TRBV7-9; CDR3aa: CASSPQGNGYTF; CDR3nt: TGTGCCAGCAGCCCCCAGGGGAATGGCTACACCTTC
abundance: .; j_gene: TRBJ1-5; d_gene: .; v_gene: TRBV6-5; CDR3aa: CASARERNQPQHF; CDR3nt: TGTGCCAGCGCTCGGGAAAGAAATCAGCCCCAGCATTTT
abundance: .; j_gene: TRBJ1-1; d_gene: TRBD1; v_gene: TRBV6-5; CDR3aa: CASGGQGLTEAFF; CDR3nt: TGTGCCAGCGGAGGACAGGGGCTCACTGAAGCTTTCTTT
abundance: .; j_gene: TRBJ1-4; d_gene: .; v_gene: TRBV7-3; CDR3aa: CASSLGPNEKLFF; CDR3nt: TGTGCCAGCAGCTTAGGTCCTAATGAAAAACTGTTTTTT
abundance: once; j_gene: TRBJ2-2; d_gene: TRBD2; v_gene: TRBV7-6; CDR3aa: CASSPSGGGGELFF; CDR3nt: TGTGCCAGCAGCCCTAGCGGGGGCGGCGGGGAGCTGTTTTTT
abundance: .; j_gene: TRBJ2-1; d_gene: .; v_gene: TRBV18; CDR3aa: CASSPPGSRNEQFF; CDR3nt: TGTGCCAGCTCACCTCCGGGATCTCGGAATGAGCAGTTCTTC
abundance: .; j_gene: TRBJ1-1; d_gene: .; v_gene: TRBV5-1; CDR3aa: CASSLFGGNTEAFF; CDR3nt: TGCGCCAGCAGCTTGTTCGGAGGGAACACTGAAGCTTTCTTT
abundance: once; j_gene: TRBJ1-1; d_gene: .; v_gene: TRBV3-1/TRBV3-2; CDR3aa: CASSPGIEAFF; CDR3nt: TGTGCCAGCAGCCCGGGTATTGAAGCTTTCTTT
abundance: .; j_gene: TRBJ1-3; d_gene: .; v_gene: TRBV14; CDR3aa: CASSQELNRVRNTIYF; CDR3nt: TGTGCCAGCAGCCAAGAACTCAACAGGGTCAGAAACACCATATATTTT
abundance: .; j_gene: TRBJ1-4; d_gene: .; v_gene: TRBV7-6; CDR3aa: CASSLSRGGGEKLFF; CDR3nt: TGTGCCAGCAGCTTATCTCGGGGAGGGGGAGAAAAACTGTTTTTT
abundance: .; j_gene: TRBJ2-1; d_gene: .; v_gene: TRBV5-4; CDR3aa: CASSFDLGANEQFF; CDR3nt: TGTGCCAGCAGCTTCGATCTAGGGGCGAATGAGCAGTTCTTC
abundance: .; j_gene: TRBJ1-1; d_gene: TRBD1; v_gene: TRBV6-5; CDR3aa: CASRGQGGSLGAFF; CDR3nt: TGTGCCAGCAGGGGACAGGGCGGTTCCCTGGGAGCTTTCTTT
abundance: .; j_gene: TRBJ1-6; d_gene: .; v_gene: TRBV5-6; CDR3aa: CASSLVLGLQGPLHF; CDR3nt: TGTGCCAGCAGCTTGGTGCTCGGCCTCCAGGGTCCCCTCCACTTT
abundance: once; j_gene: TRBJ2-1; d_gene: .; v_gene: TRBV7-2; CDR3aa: CASASEFYNEQFF; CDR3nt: TGTGCCAGCGCTAGCGAGTTCTACAATGAGCAGTTCTTC
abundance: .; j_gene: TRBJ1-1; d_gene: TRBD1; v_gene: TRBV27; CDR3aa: CASSYPTGQGGNTEAFF; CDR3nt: TGTGCCAGCAGTTACCCGACGGGACAGGGAGGGAACACTGAAGCTTTCTTT
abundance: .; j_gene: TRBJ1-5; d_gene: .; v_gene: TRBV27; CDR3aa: CASSPLKASGLNQPQHF; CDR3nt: TGTGCCAGCAGTCCCCTTAAGGCGTCAGGGCTAAATCAGCCCCAGCATTTT
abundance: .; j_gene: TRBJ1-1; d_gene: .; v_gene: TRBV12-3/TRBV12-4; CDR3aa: CASSLASDTEAFF; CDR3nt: TGTGCCAGCAGTTTAGCCAGCGACACTGAAGCTTTCTTT
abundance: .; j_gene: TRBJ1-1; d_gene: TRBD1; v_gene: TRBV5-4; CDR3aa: CAGGGQGGTEAFF; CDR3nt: TGTGCCGGCGGGGGACAGGGGGGAACTGAAGCTTTCTTT
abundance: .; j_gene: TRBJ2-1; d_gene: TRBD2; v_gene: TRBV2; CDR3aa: CASSVGLAGVNEQFF; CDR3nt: TGTGCCAGCAGTGTCGGGCTAGCGGGAGTTAATGAGCAGTTCTTC
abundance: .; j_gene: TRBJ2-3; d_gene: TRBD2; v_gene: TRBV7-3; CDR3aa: CASSPLAGGTDTQYF; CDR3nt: TGTGCCAGCAGCCCACTAGCGGGGGGAACAGATACGCAGTATTTT
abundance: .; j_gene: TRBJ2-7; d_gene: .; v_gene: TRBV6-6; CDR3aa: CASSYRVRSYEQYF; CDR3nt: TGTGCCAGCAGTTACAGGGTCCGCTCCTACGAGCAGTACTTC
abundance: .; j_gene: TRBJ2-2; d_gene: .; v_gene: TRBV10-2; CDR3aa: CALGATAAPGGGELFF; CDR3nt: TGCGCCCTCGGGGCCACAGCCGCCCCCGGGGGCGGGGAGCTGTTTTTT
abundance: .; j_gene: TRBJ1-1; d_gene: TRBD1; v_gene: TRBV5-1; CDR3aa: CASSPGTGTSEAFF; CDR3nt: TGCGCCAGCAGCCCCGGGACAGGGACTTCTGAAGCTTTCTTT
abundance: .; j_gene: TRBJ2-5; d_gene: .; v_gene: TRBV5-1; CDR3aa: CASSSWDLGETQYF; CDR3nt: TGCGCCAGCAGCTCCTGGGACCTCGGGGAGACCCAGTACTTC
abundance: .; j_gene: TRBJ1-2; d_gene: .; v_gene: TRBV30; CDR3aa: CAWSPQLYGYTF; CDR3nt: TGTGCCTGGAGTCCTCAGCTCTATGGCTACACCTTC
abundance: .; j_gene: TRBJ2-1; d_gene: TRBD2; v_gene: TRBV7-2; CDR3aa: CASTLSGDPYNEQFF; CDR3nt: TGTGCCAGCACCCTTAGCGGGGACCCTTACAATGAGCAGTTCTTC
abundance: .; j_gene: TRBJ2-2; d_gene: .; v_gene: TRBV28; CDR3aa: CASSLIRVIDTGELFF; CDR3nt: TGTGCCAGCAGTTTAATTCGGGTGATCGACACCGGGGAGCTGTTTTTT
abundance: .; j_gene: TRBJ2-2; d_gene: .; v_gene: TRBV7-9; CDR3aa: CASSWGHSTGELFF; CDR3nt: TGTGCCAGCAGCTGGGGCCATTCTACCGGGGAGCTGTTTTTT
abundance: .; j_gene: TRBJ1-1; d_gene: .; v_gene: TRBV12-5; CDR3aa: CASGSGTASLSTEAFF; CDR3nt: TGTGCTAGTGGTTCTGGAACAGCCAGCTTGAGTACTGAAGCTTTCTTT
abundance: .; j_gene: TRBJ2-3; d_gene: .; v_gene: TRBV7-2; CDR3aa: CASSLRLGGATDTQYF; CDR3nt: TGTGCCAGCAGCCTAAGGCTGGGGGGGGCCACAGATACGCAGTATTTT
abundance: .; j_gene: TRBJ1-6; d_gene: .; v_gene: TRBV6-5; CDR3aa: CASSPYRTYNSPLHF; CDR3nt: TGTGCCAGCAGTCCTTACAGGACCTATAATTCACCCCTCCACTTT
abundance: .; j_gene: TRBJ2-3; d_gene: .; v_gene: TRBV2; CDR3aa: CAILPRDTQYF; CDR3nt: TGTGCCATCCTCCCGAGAGATACGCAGTATTTT
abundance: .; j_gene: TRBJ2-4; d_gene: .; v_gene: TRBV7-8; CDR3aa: CASSLEGGSKNIQYF; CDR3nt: TGTGCCAGCAGCCTAGAGGGTGGCAGCAAAAACATTCAGTACTTC
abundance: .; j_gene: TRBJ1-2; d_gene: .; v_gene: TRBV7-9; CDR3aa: CASSLGQMDGYTF; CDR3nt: TGTGCCAGCAGCCTAGGACAGATGGATGGCTACACCTTC
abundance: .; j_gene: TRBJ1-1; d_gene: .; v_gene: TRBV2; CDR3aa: CASSEAALGGRTEAFF; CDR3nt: TGTGCCAGCAGTGAAGCGGCTCTAGGGGGTCGCACTGAAGCTTTCTTT
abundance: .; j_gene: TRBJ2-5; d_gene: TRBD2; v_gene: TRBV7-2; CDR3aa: CASSLDGLRERYF; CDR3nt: TGTGCCAGCAGCTTAGATGGCCTGCGGGAGAGGTACTTC
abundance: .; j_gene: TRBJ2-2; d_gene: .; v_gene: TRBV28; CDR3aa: CASSLDQAGELFF; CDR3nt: TGTGCCAGCAGTTTAGACCAGGCCGGGGAGCTGTTTTTT